The clone carrying this T cell receptor beta chain was seen a few times. Its cognate antigen is unknown. It was by quantitative 5'-RACE with molecular barcodes that TCR beta libraries were made. TCRdb reprocessed the 5' RACE reads via MiXCR and lists one record per CDR3 protein. The table records around 22,000 distinct CDR3 sequences, 10% to 15% of them present only once. The sample comes from a study of CD8 T cells in ankylosing spondylitis. Regarding the study as a whole: The authors found the disease-linked clones to be CD8+ and relatively rare in peripheral blood. A motif of under 10 highly homologous TCR beta variants was seen as apparently characteristic of ankylosing spondylitis blood. It was reported that disease-linked clones were significantly enriched in matched ankylosing spondylitis synovial fluid.

Specimen: blood. This TCR was sampled from a male donor with ankylosing spondylitis or in good health (not recorded which).

CDR3 region: CASSPNTGSSAETQYF. CDR3 coding DNA: TGTGCCAGCAGCCCAAATACTGGGAGCTCAGCGGAGACCCAGTACTTC. The gene calls are TRBV7-2 and TRBJ2-5; TRBD2 might be the D (5 bases). Germline assignment: CDR1 SGHTA and CDR2 FQGNSA. The V gene lost 5 bases and the J gene lost 5 bases, with 21 bases spanning the gap. The CDR3 loop spans 16 amino acids.